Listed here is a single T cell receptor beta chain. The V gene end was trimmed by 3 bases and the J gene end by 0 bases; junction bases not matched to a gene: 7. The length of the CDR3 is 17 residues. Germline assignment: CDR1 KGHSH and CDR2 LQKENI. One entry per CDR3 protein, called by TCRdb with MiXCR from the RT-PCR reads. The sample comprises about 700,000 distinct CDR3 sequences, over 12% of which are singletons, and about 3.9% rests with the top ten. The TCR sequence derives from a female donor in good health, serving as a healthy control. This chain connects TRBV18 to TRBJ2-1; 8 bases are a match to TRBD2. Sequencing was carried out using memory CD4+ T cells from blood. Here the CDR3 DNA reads TGTGCCAGCTCACCTCCCGGGGCGGGAGGCTCCTACAATGAGCAGTTCTTC. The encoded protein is CASSPPGAGGSYNEQFF.